This entry lists 30 T cell receptor beta chains sequenced from one sample in a study of vaccination effects on CD4 cells after COVID-19 (dated by TCRdb to the early 2020s). These receptors have no known antigen. In the ViraFEST assay, PBMC were stimulated with viral peptide pools, and antigen-specific CD4+ T cell clonotypes were then identified by expansion using TCR sequencing. After 10 to 11 days of culture, CD4+ T cells were isolated with the EasySep CD4+ T cell isolation kit. The absence of prior SARS-CoV-2 infection in healthy vaccine recipients was confirmed by negative nucleocapsid antibodies before and after vaccination. Libraries were prepared through the immunoSEQ multiplex PCR assay. TCRdb holds this immuneACCESS table with in-frame rearrangements only. Some clones are missing; in checked studies, unresolved V genes explain under half, and the rest has no known cause. This sample is represented by about 71,000 clones; about 80% of them were singletons. The ten largest clones add up to 12% of the sample.

The starting material was CD4+ T cells from PBMCs cultured with SARS-CoV-2 spike peptides, obtained before COVID-19 vaccination. The intended sense of this specimen's cell subset or site label: SARS-CoV-2 spike overlapping peptide pool stimulation. The receptors originated from a human donor who received a COVID-19 vaccine.

V is TRBV30 and J is TRBJ1-1; no reliable D call. Per germline, CDR1 GTSNPN and CDR2 SVGIG (reference sequence). Trimming removed 4 bases from V and 3 bases from J, with 18 bases in between. The CDR3 has 15 amino acids. CDR3 amino acids: CAWTGITLLDTEAFF. The DNA for the CDR3 is TGTGCCTGGACCGGGATAACCCTCTTGGACACTGAAGCTTTCTTT.

This clone turned up a few times. This sequence joins TRBV3-1 (or the pseudogene TRBV3-2) and TRBJ1-2; D is unclear. CDR3 size: 12 residues. Germline V CDR1 and CDR2: LGHDT, YNNKEL (reference sequence). V lost 1 base, J lost 8 bases, and 8 bases lay in between. CDR3 bases: TGTGCCAGCAGCCAAGCAGGTTCGGGCTACACCTTC. It is translated as CASSQAGSGYTF.

The table lists this clone with a count of one. This chain uses TRBV5-6 with TRBJ1-5; no reliable D call. Germline V gene data show CDR1 as SGHDT and CDR2 as YYEEEE. CDR3 length: 14 residues. With 4 bases removed from V and 2 bases from J, the gap between germline ends came to 10 bases. The CDR3 nucleotides read TGTGCCAGCAGCCGCGGTTGGGGCAATCAGCCCCAGCATTTT. Residues: CASSRGWGNQPQHF.

The rearrangement uses TRBV25-1 and TRBJ2-5, with D possibly TRBD2 on 7 matching bases. The CDR3 consists of 13 residues. Germline V gives CDR1 MGHDK, CDR2 SYGVNS. The V end lost 6 bases, the J end lost 2 bases, and 10 bases lay between the germline ends. CDR3 nucleotides: TGTGCCAGCAGCCGGGGGGCGCAAGAGACCCAGTACTTC. Protein: CASSRGAQETQYF. Complete variable domain (other parts from reference TRBV25-1 and TRBJ2-5): EADIYQTPRYLVIGTGKKITLECSQTMGHDKMYWYQQDPGMELHLIHYSYGVNSTEKGDLSSESTVSRIRTEHFPLTLESARPSHTSQYLCASSRGAQETQYFGPGTRLLVL.

V and J are TRBV27 and TRBJ1-2; unclear D gene. Trimming took off 2 bases at V and 6 bases at J, with 10 bases between the two ends. Germline assignment: CDR1 MNHEY and CDR2 SMNVEV (reference sequence). The CDR3 is 13 residues long. The CDR3 here is CASSLLAGHGYTF. In DNA, the CDR3 is TGTGCCAGCAGTTTACTGGCAGGCCATGGCTACACCTTC.

This chain joins TRBV11-2 and TRBJ1-2, with TRBD1 as a possible D gene (6 bases). Germline assignment: CDR1 SGHAT and CDR2 FQNNGV. The CDR3 extends over 12 amino acids. V gave up 2 bases and J gave up 9 bases, with 10 bases separating them. Written as DNA, the CDR3 is TGTGCCAGCAGCTTACGTACAGGGAGCTACACCTTC. Amino acids: CASSLRTGSYTF.

The gene calls are TRBV5-6 and TRBJ1-2; D call uncertain. V shed 2 bases and J shed 2 bases, with 4 bases lying between them. The germline gives CDR1 SGHDT, CDR2 YYEEEE. CDR3 size: 12 residues. The CDR3 coding sequence is TGTGCCAGCAGCTTAACCAACTATGGCTACACCTTC. Protein product: CASSLTNYGYTF.

The CDR3 sequence: CASSTDFWETQYF. The CDR3 nucleotides are TGTGCCAGCAGTACCGACTTTTGGGAGACCCAGTACTTC. The genes are TRBV12-3 or TRBV12-4 and TRBJ2-5, with D unresolved. V was shortened by 5 bases and J by 5 bases, with 12 bases between the two germline ends. The CDR3 sequence is 13 residues long.

This clone was counted a few times. The J gene is TRBJ1-3, the V gene TRBV4-1, with D perhaps matching TRBD1 (5 bases). Per the germline V gene, CDR1 is MGHRA and CDR2 is YSYEKL. The CDR3 is 16 residues long. V lost 3 bases and J lost 2, with 14 bases in between. The CDR3 DNA sequence: TGCGCCAGCAGCCACGGAGACAGAGCTGCTGGAAACACCATATATTTT. This codes for CASSHGDRAAGNTIYF.

This clone was detected a few times. The genes are TRBV18 and TRBJ1-6; D gene uncertain. The V and J ends lost 3 bases and 8 bases respectively, with 8 bases between them. Germline loops: CDR1 KGHSH, CDR2 LQKENI. This CDR3 comprises 13 residues. Written as DNA, the CDR3 is TGTGCCAGCTCACCTGGGCGGGATTCACCCCTCCACTTT. Translating it yields CASSPGRDSPLHF.

The chain uses TRBV7-9 and TRBJ2-3; 8 nucleotides align to TRBD1. The V segment lost 5 bases and the J segment 2 bases; nucleotides outside the gene matches: 3. Germline V lookup: CDR1 SEHNR, CDR2 FQNEAQ (reference sequence). This CDR3 is 14 amino acids long. This CDR3 reads CASSPTGATDTQYF. In nucleotides, the CDR3 is TGTGCCAGCAGCCCGACAGGGGCCACAGATACGCAGTATTTT.

The chain joins TRBV3-1 (or the pseudogene TRBV3-2) to TRBJ1-6, with TRBD1 matching 8 bases. Trimming removed 1 base from V and 8 bases from J; junction bases left unmatched: 10. The CDR3 sequence is 17 residues long. Per germline, CDR1 LGHDT and CDR2 YNNKEL (reference sequence). CDR3 amino acids: CASSQAGTGMIDSPLHF. DNA for the CDR3: TGTGCCAGCAGCCAAGCCGGGACAGGTATGATTGATTCACCCCTCCACTTT.

The J gene is TRBJ2-7, the V gene TRBV10-2, with a tentative D call TRBD1 (6 bases). The germline V gene has CDR1 WSHSY and CDR2 SAAADI. The CDR3 spans 13 residues. V was trimmed by 8 bases and J by 2 bases, leaving 13 bases between them. The CDR3 loop is CASSRQATYEQYV. As DNA, the CDR3 is TGCGCCAGCTCCCGACAGGCGACCTACGAGCAGTACGTC.

V and J are TRBV5-1 and TRBJ2-5, with no clear D. V lost 4 bases to trimming and J lost 2 bases, with 15 bases between them. The germline CDR1 and CDR2 sequences are SGHRS and YFSETQ. The CDR3 consists of 15 residues. The CDR3 sequence: CASSALAGPQETQYF. In DNA form, the CDR3 reads TGCGCCAGCAGCGCCTTGGCCGGGCCACAAGAGACCCAGTACTTC.

The CDR3 protein is CASSPDGNNYGYTF. CDR3 in DNA: TGTGCCAGCTCACCGGACGGGAATAACTATGGCTACACCTTC. The chain uses TRBV18 and TRBJ1-2; D remains ambiguous. The CDR3 is 14 amino acids. V was clipped by 3 bases and J by 1 base, with 9 bases between them. Germline assignment: CDR1 KGHSH and CDR2 LQKENI.

This clone has only a few counts. The chain has TRBV7-2 and TRBJ2-1; D might be TRBD1 (5 bases). CDR1 is SGHTA and CDR2 is FQGNSA in the germline V gene. V shed 5 bases and J shed 7 bases, with 18 bases lying between them. This CDR3 contains 15 residues. The CDR3 is CASSPRGGAGNEQFF. CDR3 DNA: TGTGCCAGCAGCCCACGTGGTGGGGCCGGGAATGAGCAGTTCTTC.

The chain has TRBV10-1 and TRBJ2-7, with a tentative D call TRBD1 (6 bases). Looked up from germline, CDR1 is WNHNN and CDR2 is SYGVQD (reference sequence). The ends were cut back, 5 bases at V and 6 bases at J, with 14 bases in the middle. This CDR3 contains 13 residues. This chain's CDR3 is CASSFSRGGEQYV. The CDR3 nucleotides are TGCGCCAGCAGTTTTAGCAGGGGTGGCGAGCAGTACGTC.

This sequence joins TRBV4-2 and TRBJ2-5; the D gene is possibly TRBD2 (6 bases). Trimming took off 3 bases at V and 0 bases at J, with 20 bases between the two ends. The length of the CDR3 is 18 residues. Per germline, CDR1 LGHNA and CDR2 YNFKEQ. The CDR3 DNA reads as TGTGCCAGCAGCCACAGAGTAATACGTAGCGGCAACCAAGAGACCCAGTACTTC. This codes for CASSHRVIRSGNQETQYF.

A note on this clone: The same CDR3 also results from other DNA sequences found in this sample. V is TRBV7-2 and J is TRBJ2-1; D unclear. The V gene's germline CDR1 is SGHTA and CDR2 FQGNSA. The CDR3 has 12 residues. The V end lost 1 base, the J end lost 10 bases, and 8 bases lay between the germline ends. In DNA, the CDR3 is TGTGCCAGCAGCTTAGGGGTCGGGGAGCAGTTCTTC. The encoded protein is CASSLGVGEQFF.

V and J are TRBV6-5 and TRBJ1-4; 7 nucleotides align to TRBD1. Per the germline V gene, CDR1 is MNHEY and CDR2 is SVGAGI. J gave up 5 bases and V 6 bases, and 9 bases lay outside the gene matches. The CDR3 loop spans 15 amino acids. In nucleotides, the CDR3 is TGTGCCAGCAGCCCGGGGACAGCCAACAATGAAAAACTGTTTTTT. This gives the protein CASSPGTANNEKLFF.

J is TRBJ2-1 and V is TRBV7-2; D tentatively fits TRBD1 or TRBD2 (5 bases each). The V gene lost 7 bases and the J gene lost 2 bases, with 12 bases spanning the gap. The CDR3 is 14 residues long. Germline assignment: CDR1 SGHTA and CDR2 FQGNSA. This CDR3 reads CASTRDPPYNEQFF. As DNA, the CDR3 is TGTGCCAGCACCCGGGACCCCCCCTACAATGAGCAGTTCTTC.

The chain couples TRBV5-1 to TRBJ1-5; 7 bases match TRBD1. The CDR3 is 15 residues long. CDR1 is SGHRS, CDR2 YFSETQ, per germline. The V segment lost 0 bases and the J segment 6 bases; nucleotides outside the gene matches: 6. CDR3 DNA sequence: TGCGCCAGCAGCTTGGGGCAGGGGGATAGTCAGCCCCAGCATTTT. It is translated as CASSLGQGDSQPQHF.

The table lists this clone with a few counts. This sequence joins TRBV6-6 and TRBJ2-1; TRBD1 agrees at 8 bases. CDR1 and CDR2 (germline): MNHNY, SVGAGI (reference sequence). There are 15 residues in the CDR3. V was pared by 3 bases and J by 5 bases, with 6 bases of the junction left unmatched. CDR3 protein: CASSYGSTGDNEQFF. The CDR3 nucleotides read TGTGCCAGCAGTTATGGGTCGACAGGGGACAATGAGCAGTTCTTC.

The chain has TRBV6-6 and TRBJ1-2, with D unclear. The germline CDR1 and CDR2 sequences are MNHNY and SVGAGI (reference sequence). The CDR3 has 13 residues. Trimming shortened V by 8 bases and J by 3 bases, and 13 bases separated the two germline ends. The CDR3 DNA is TGTGCCAGCCTAATCCAGTCCGACTATGGCTACACCTTC. Encoded protein: CASLIQSDYGYTF.

The sample holds one count of this clone. Here the CDR3 DNA reads TGTGCCAGCAGTAAAACAGGGGGCGCGTTCCGGAACACTGAAGCTTTCTTT. Translated, it gives CASSKTGGAFRNTEAFF. The J gene is TRBJ1-1, the V gene TRBV28, with 9 nucleotides matching TRBD1. The CDR3 runs to 17 residues. The germline V gene encodes CDR1 MDHEN and CDR2 SYDVKM. J gave up 1 base and V 5 bases, and 11 bases lay outside the gene matches.

This clone was recorded only once. The genes are TRBV6-2 or TRBV6-3 and TRBJ1-5, with D possibly TRBD1 on 6 matching bases. Between the trimmed V and J ends, which lost 5 bases and 9 bases, there was a span of 17 bases. This CDR3 is 14 amino acids long. CDR1 and CDR2 from the germline V gene are MNHEY and SVGEGT. CDR3 sequence reads: CASSANSGARPQHF. The CDR3 coding sequence is TGTGCCAGCAGTGCAAACTCAGGGGCAAGGCCCCAGCATTTT.

The gene calls are TRBV5-1 and TRBJ2-1; either TRBD1 or TRBD2 may supply D (6 bases each). The V end lost 0 bases, the J end lost 5 bases, and 24 bases lay between the germline ends. This CDR3 has 19 residues. Germline-derived CDR1 and CDR2 are SGHRS and YFSETQ. Written as DNA, the CDR3 is TGCGCCAGCAGCTTGGTTCTCGGTTCGGGGGCCAGGAATAACAATGAGCAGTTCTTC. Its translation: CASSLVLGSGARNNNEQFF.

The J gene is TRBJ2-3, the V gene TRBV4-1; 9 nucleotides line up with TRBD1. The V segment lost 4 bases and the J segment 2 bases; nucleotides outside the gene matches: 16. The germline CDR1 and CDR2 sequences are MGHRA and YSYEKL. This CDR3 has 19 residues. CDR3 DNA sequence: TGCGCCAGCAGCCTCAGAGGTCCGGTAGGGACAGGGTTCACAGATACGCAGTATTTT. It translates to CASSLRGPVGTGFTDTQYF.

The V and J genes are TRBV10-3 and TRBJ2-1; TRBD2 agrees at 11 bases. The CDR3 covers 17 residues. The V gene's germline CDR1 is ENHRY and CDR2 SYGVKD. The junction had 9 bases not matched to a gene; V was cut back by 4 bases and J by 4 bases. The CDR3 loop reads CAISVASGGPSYNEQFF. The CDR3 DNA is TGTGCCATCAGTGTCGCTAGCGGGGGGCCTTCGTACAATGAGCAGTTCTTC.

This chain links TRBV2 with TRBJ1-6; 9 bases align to TRBD1. The CDR3 is 16 amino acids. The V gene's germline CDR1 is SNHLY and CDR2 FYNNEI. The V gene end was trimmed by 0 bases and the J gene end by 10 bases; junction bases not matched to a gene: 7. This CDR3 reads CASSEAGTGRESPLHF. CDR3 nucleotides: TGTGCCAGCAGTGAAGCCGGGACAGGGAGGGAATCACCCCTCCACTTT. Full variable domain (remainder filled in from reference TRBV2 and TRBJ1-6): EPEVTQTPSHQVTQMGQEVILRCVPISNHLYFYWYRQILGQKVEFLVSFYNNEISEKSEIFDDQFSVERPDGSNFTLKIRSTKLEDSAMYFCASSEAGTGRESPLHFGNGTRLTVT.